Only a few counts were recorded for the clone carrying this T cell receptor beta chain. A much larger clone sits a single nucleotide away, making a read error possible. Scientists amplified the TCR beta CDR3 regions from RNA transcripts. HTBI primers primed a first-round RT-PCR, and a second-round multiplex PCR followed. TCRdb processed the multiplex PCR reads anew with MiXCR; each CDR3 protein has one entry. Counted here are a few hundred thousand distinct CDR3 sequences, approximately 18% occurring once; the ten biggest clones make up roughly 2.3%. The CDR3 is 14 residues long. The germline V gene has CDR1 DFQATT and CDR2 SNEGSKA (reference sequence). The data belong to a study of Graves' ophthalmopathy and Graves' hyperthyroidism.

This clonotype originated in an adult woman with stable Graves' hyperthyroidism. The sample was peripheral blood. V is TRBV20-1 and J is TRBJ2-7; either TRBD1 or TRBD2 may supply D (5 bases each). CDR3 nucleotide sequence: TGCAGTACTAGTGGTCTAAATGGGGCGTACGAGCAGTACTTC. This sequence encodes CSTSGLNGAYEQYF.